The clone carrying this T cell receptor (beta chain) was seen a few times. Its target is unknown. Amplification yielded TCR beta CDR3 regions, with RNA transcripts as the source. During a first-round RT-PCR of the TCR CDR3, the HTBI primer set was used. TCRdb reanalysed the multiplex PCR reads using MiXCR and keeps one entry per CDR3 protein. The top ten hold roughly a sixth of the sample, which has 650,000 to 700,000 distinct CDR3 sequences, around 15% seen once. This CDR3 region has 17 residues. CDR1 is SGDLS and CDR2 is YYNGEE in the germline V gene. The junction had 10 bases not matched to a gene; V was cut back by 0 bases and J by 2 bases. This entry comes from a study of T cells in Graves' hyperthyroidism and ophthalmopathy. Whole-study context: Prior to any treatment, at the point of initial diagnosis, peripheral blood was collected.

Study findings and constraints: A model of 13 V-J pairs discriminated ophthalmopathy from stable hyperthyroidism. Within blood appeared most thyroid clonotypes that had expanded above 0.001.

Diagnosis of hyperthyroidism was new in patients aged 18 to 65, and its duration was under 2 months. The chain is built from TRBV9 and TRBJ2-5; 7 bases align to TRBD1. The source material was blood. The sequence was collected from a man over 45 with Graves' hyperthyroidism. CDR3 region: CASSVGANRGYQETQYF. The CDR3 DNA follows: TGTGCCAGCAGCGTAGGGGCTAACAGGGGATATCAAGAGACCCAGTACTTC.